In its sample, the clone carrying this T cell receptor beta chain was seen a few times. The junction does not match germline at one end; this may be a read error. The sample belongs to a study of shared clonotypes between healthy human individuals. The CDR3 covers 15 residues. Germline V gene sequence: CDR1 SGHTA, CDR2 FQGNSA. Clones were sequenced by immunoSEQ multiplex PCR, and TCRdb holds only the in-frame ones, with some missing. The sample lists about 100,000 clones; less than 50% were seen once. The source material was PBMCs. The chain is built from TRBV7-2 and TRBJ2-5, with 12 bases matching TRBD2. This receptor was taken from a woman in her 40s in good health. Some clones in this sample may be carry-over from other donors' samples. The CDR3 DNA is TGTGCCAGCAGCCTAGCGGGAGGGGGGCAAGAGACCCAGTACTTC. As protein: CASSLAGGGQETQYF.